This T cell receptor beta chain was captured in a study of cytomegalovirus exposure and HLA in healthy donors. Both 60 Vbeta primers and 13 Jbeta primers went into the PCR. Profiled with immunoSEQ multiplex PCR; TCRdb holds only in-frame clones, not every one. This table has about 170,000 clones, under 90% appearing once. The CDR3 is made up of 14 amino acids. Germline assignment: CDR1 SGHVS and CDR2 FNYEAQ. After removal of 5 bases from V and 5 bases from J, the junction contained 7 bases not matched to a gene. Material: PBMCs. The chain recombines TRBV7-6 with TRBJ2-7, with TRBD1 identical over 9 bases. This TCR was sampled from a male donor in good health and CMV-seronegative. CDR3 in DNA: TGTGCCAGCAGCCTCGGGACAGGGACTCACGAGCAGTACTTC. Translating gives CASSLGTGTHEQYF.